One sample yielded the 24 T cell receptor beta chains listed below, sequenced in a study of post-analysis software for immune sequencing data (dated by TCRdb to between 2014 and 2016). The library was made by PCR. This sample was sequenced with an Illumina HiSeq 2500. Unique molecular identifiers were incorporated into TCR beta cDNA libraries to reduce PCR and sequencing biases. The public reads were quality trimmed at Q25 with fastp and then assembled into clones with MiXCR by TCRdb, keeping productive beta chains. Merged by CDR3 protein, the rows form single entries marked with the most common genes and DNA. Counted in this sample were about 190,000 distinct CDR3 sequences; roughly 30% of them appeared once. The leading ten clones occupy roughly 3.4% of the sample. Results and caveats for the whole study, not just this receptor: Significantly higher frequencies in patients than in controls were found for about five TRBV segments, including TRBV5-6, TRBV5-1 and TRBV20-1.

These receptors lack a known antigen. Sequenced material: blood. All receptors come from a girl younger than 18 with multiple sclerosis.

This clonotype turned up a few times. This chain connects TRBV7-8 to TRBJ2-3; D might be TRBD2 (6 bases). There are 16 residues in the CDR3. V was cut by 5 bases and J by 3 bases, with 18 bases left in between. Germline V gene data show CDR1 as SGHVS and CDR2 as FQNEAQ. The CDR3 here is CASSRTGGGATDTQYF. The CDR3 region has the DNA TGTGCCAGCAGCAGAACCGGGGGTGGAGCAACAGATACGCAGTATTTT.

In the case of this clonotype: Being one base from a much bigger clone, this may be a read error. J is TRBJ2-3 and V is TRBV29-1; D ambiguous. Per germline, CDR1 SQVTM and CDR2 ANQGSEA. The CDR3 consists of 12 residues. The CDR3 bases are TGCGGCGCTGTACAGAGCACAGATACGCAGTATTTT. Translating it yields CGAVQSTDTQYF.

The chain combines TRBV10-3 with TRBJ2-1, with D unclear. The CDR3 runs to 14 residues. The germline V gene encodes CDR1 ENHRY and CDR2 SYGVKD. Trimming removed 2 bases at V and 0 bases at J, with 5 bases between. Here the CDR3 DNA reads TGTGCCATCAGTGAGGATAGCTCCTACAATGAGCAGTTCTTC. Protein sequence: CAISEDSSYNEQFF.

This rearrangement joins TRBV5-1 to TRBJ2-2; 10 nucleotides match TRBD2. The CDR3 loop spans 16 amino acids. CDR1 is SGHRS and CDR2 is YFSETQ in the germline V gene. V shed 1 base and J 4 bases; nucleotides not matched to a gene: 4. The CDR3 DNA is TGCGCCAGCAGCTTGACTAGCGGGGTCGTCACCGGGGAGCTGTTTTTT. This gives the protein CASSLTSGVVTGELFF.

The chain joins TRBV28 to TRBJ2-1, with a weak D call TRBD2 (5 bases). The CDR3 length is 13 residues. The V end lost 7 bases, the J end lost 10 bases, and 17 bases lay between the germline ends. Germline CDR1 reads MDHEN; CDR2 reads SYDVKM. Here the CDR3 DNA reads TGTGCCAGCACCCGCGCCGGGGTCTGGGAGCAGTTCTTC. This sequence encodes CASTRAGVWEQFF.

The chain couples TRBV7-9 to TRBJ2-7; D not certain. CDR3 length equals 13 residues. The germline V gene encodes CDR1 SEHNR and CDR2 FQNEAQ (reference sequence). Trimming cost V 1 base and J 3 bases, with 7 bases left between them. In DNA, the CDR3 is TGTGCCAGCAGCTTAGATGGTGGCTACGAGCAGTACTTC. Protein product: CASSLDGGYEQYF.

The chain uses TRBV7-2 and TRBJ1-2; tentative D call: TRBD1 (6 bases). The CDR3 loop spans 14 amino acids. V was clipped by 4 bases and J by 5 bases, with 14 bases between them. The germline V gene encodes CDR1 SGHTA and CDR2 FQGNSA. The CDR3 coding sequence is TGTGCCAGCAGCTGGAGGGGGGGAAGGTATGGCTACACCTTC. Residues: CASSWRGGRYGYTF.

A note on this clonotype: Being one base from a much bigger clone, this may be a read error. The chain joins TRBV20-1 to TRBJ2-7; D possibly matches TRBD1 or TRBD2 (5 bases each). The germline CDR1 and CDR2 sequences are DFQATT and SNEGSKA (reference sequence). This CDR3 has 11 residues. In DNA form, the CDR3 reads TGCAGTACTAGAGGGGACCTCGAGCAGTACTTC. Translation gives CSTRGDLEQYF.

This clonotype has a count of ten or more. This chain connects TRBV4-1 to TRBJ2-3; the D call may be TRBD1 or TRBD2 (5 bases each). Germline V gives CDR1 MGHRA, CDR2 YSYEKL. The CDR3 runs 15 residues. The V end lost 6 bases, the J end lost 1 base, and 14 bases lay between the germline ends. The CDR3 here is CASSLTGPRTDTQYF. The DNA of the CDR3 is TGCGCCAGCAGTCTTACGGGACCGCGCACAGATACGCAGTATTTT.

This chain uses TRBV29-1 with TRBJ2-7; TRBD1 agrees at 7 bases. From germline, CDR1 is SQVTM and CDR2 ANQGSEA. V lost 4 bases to trimming and J lost 4 bases; unmatched junction nucleotides: 7. The CDR3 is 13 residues long. CDR3: CSVGGRGLYEQYF. The CDR3 region has the DNA TGCAGCGTTGGGGGCAGGGGGTTATACGAGCAGTACTTC.

This clonotype appeared a few times. The J gene is TRBJ1-5, the V gene TRBV5-1; possibly TRBD1 for D (5 bases). V was clipped by 0 bases and J by 5 bases, with 9 bases between them. The germline V gene has CDR1 SGHRS and CDR2 YFSETQ. This CDR3 spans 14 amino acids. This CDR3 reads CASSLDDSHQPQHF. The DNA of the CDR3 is TGCGCCAGCAGCTTGGACGACAGCCATCAGCCCCAGCATTTT.

This clonotype has just a few counts. This rearrangement joins TRBV20-1 to TRBJ2-3, with 11 bases matching TRBD2. Unmatched junction bases numbered 15, after V lost 6 bases and J lost 7 bases. Germline loops: CDR1 DFQATT, CDR2 SNEGSKA (reference sequence). This CDR3 is built from 16 residues. CDR3 residues: CSATSGGKGGRNTQYF. DNA for the CDR3: TGCAGTGCCACTAGCGGGGGAAAAGGAGGGAGAAATACGCAGTATTTT.

Note on this clonotype: A much larger clone differs from this one at a single base, so this may be a read error. In nucleotides, the CDR3 is TGTGCCAGCAGCCATCCCGGACAGGCCGGGGGGAATGAGCAGTACTTC. Translating gives CASSHPGQAGGNEQYF. This chain connects TRBV3-1 to TRBJ2-5; TRBD1 or TRBD2 may be the D gene (7 bases each). V was pared by 3 bases and J by 11 bases, with 25 bases between. The CDR3 loop spans 16 amino acids. Per the germline V gene, CDR1 is LGHDT and CDR2 is YNNKEL (reference sequence).

This clonotype was seen repeatedly, ten times or more. This chain links TRBV28 with TRBJ2-7; 8 bases map to TRBD1. Trimming cost V 11 bases and J 5 bases; bases outside gene matches: 11. Germline values: CDR1 MDHEN, CDR2 SYDVKM. There are 13 residues in the CDR3. CDR3 region: CAHTGQGDDEQYF. In nucleotides, the CDR3 is TGTGCCCATACCGGACAGGGTGACGACGAGCAGTACTTC.

This clonotype was seen repeatedly, ten times or more. The rearrangement joins TRBV20-1 to TRBJ2-7; TRBD2 matches at 13 bases. Per the germline V gene, CDR1 is DFQATT and CDR2 is SNEGSKA (reference sequence). The V segment lost 0 bases and the J segment 2 bases; nucleotides outside the gene matches: 13. The CDR3 has 19 residues. The CDR3 spells CSARDPSGTSGISTYEQYF. In nucleotides, the CDR3 is TGCAGTGCTAGAGACCCCTCTGGGACTAGCGGGATCTCAACCTACGAGCAGTACTTC.

As to this clonotype: The junction does not match germline at one end; this may be a read error. The rearrangement uses TRBV3-1 and TRBJ1-6; 7 bases map to TRBD1. This CDR3 is built from 14 residues. In germline, CDR1 is LGHDT, CDR2 YNNKEL (reference sequence). The DNA for the CDR3 is TGTGCCGGCAGCCGTCAGGGGGTTGATTCACCCCTCCACTTT. This gives the protein CAGSRQGVDSPLHF. The whole variable domain, remainder taken from reference TRBV3-1 and TRBJ1-6, is DTAVSQTPKYLVTQMGNDKSIKCEQNLGHDTMYWYKQDSKKFLKIMFSYNNKELIINETVPNRFSPKSPDKAHLNLHINSLELGDSAVYFCAGSRQGVDSPLHFGNGTRLTVT.

A remark on this clonotype: One end of the junction is discordant with germline, which a read error may explain. V gene TRBV12-3 or TRBV12-4 combines with J gene TRBJ2-5; D unresolved. CDR3 length equals 13 residues. CDR3 bases: TGTGCCAGCAGTTTAGGCTTACAAGAGACCCAGCACTTC. Protein sequence: CASSLGLQETQHF.

In the case of this clonotype: This could be a read error, since a much larger clone is one nucleotide away. This chain links TRBV27 with TRBJ2-7; 12 positions agree with TRBD2. The CDR3 is made up of 16 amino acids. CDR1 is MNHEY, CDR2 SMNVEV, per germline (reference sequence). With V trimmed by 4 bases and J by 3 bases, 7 bases remained unmatched. CDR3 in amino acids: CASSSRLAGDVYEQYF. For the CDR3, the DNA is TGTGCCAGCAGTTCTAGACTAGCGGGAGATGTCTACGAGCAGTACTTC.

This clonotype appeared a few times. A much bigger clone sits one base away, suggesting this may be a read error. V gene TRBV29-1 combines with J gene TRBJ2-5; unclear D gene. V lost 7 bases and J lost 11, with 14 bases in between. The CDR3 covers 10 residues. Germline V gene data show CDR1 as SQVTM and CDR2 as ANQGSEA. The CDR3 bases are TGCAGCGCACGGGTCAATGAGCAGTACTTC. It specifies CSARVNEQYF.

V and J are TRBV7-9 and TRBJ1-2; D might be TRBD1 (5 bases). The CDR3 consists of 15 residues. Looked up from germline, CDR1 is SEHNR and CDR2 is FQNEAQ (reference sequence). Deletions cut 1 base from V and 2 bases from J, with 11 bases between. Written as DNA, the CDR3 is TGTGCCAGCAGCTTAGTCGGCAGGGCAAACTATGGCTACACCTTC. Translating it yields CASSLVGRANYGYTF.

This clonotype was seen repeatedly, ten times or more. The V gene is TRBV5-1, the J gene TRBJ2-7; D tentatively fits TRBD1 or TRBD2 (5 bases each). Trimming removed 2 bases at V and 3 bases at J, with 9 bases between. Germline loops: CDR1 SGHRS, CDR2 YFSETQ. The CDR3 extends over 13 amino acids. The CDR3 region is CASSFGGDYEQYF. Here the CDR3 DNA reads TGCGCCAGCAGCTTTGGGGGAGACTACGAGCAGTACTTC.

In DNA, the CDR3 is TGCAGCTCCTACAGGTCGCCCACTGAAGCTTTCTTT. Translated, it gives CSSYRSPTEAFF. This sequence joins TRBV29-1 and TRBJ1-1; D possibly corresponds to TRBD1 (5 bases). V lost 8 bases and J 4 bases, leaving 14 bases between the germline ends. The CDR3 runs to 12 residues. From germline, CDR1 is SQVTM and CDR2 ANQGSEA.

The chain is built from TRBV27 and TRBJ2-1; TRBD1 might be the D (5 bases). Trimming removed 3 bases at V and 8 bases at J, with 11 bases between. The CDR3 spans 13 residues. Germline values: CDR1 MNHEY, CDR2 SMNVEV (reference sequence). The CDR3 sequence is CASSLTWGDEQFF. CDR3 nucleotides: TGTGCCAGCAGTTTGACATGGGGCGATGAGCAGTTCTTC.

V gene TRBV5-1 combines with J gene TRBJ2-1, with D possibly being TRBD1 or TRBD2 (7 bases each). This CDR3 contains 15 residues. The germline V and J ends were trimmed by 4 bases and 1 base, with 12 bases remaining between them. Germline V gene sequence: CDR1 SGHRS, CDR2 YFSETQ. The CDR3 sequence is CASSPQGGSYNEQFF. The CDR3 nucleotides read TGCGCCAGCAGCCCCCAGGGGGGGTCCTACAATGAGCAGTTCTTC.